This T cell receptor (beta chain) comes out of a study of radiation and T cells in renal cell carcinoma. Clones were sequenced by immunoSEQ multiplex PCR, and TCRdb holds only the in-frame ones, with some missing. The repertoire includes 130,000 to 150,000 clones, 75% to 90% of them detected once, and 15% to 20% sits in the top ten. Time point of the sample: blood 4 weeks post-SBRT, at nephrectomy. Documented treatment: 15 Gy SBRT to primary tumor, nephrectomy 4 weeks later. Nephrectomy followed 15 Gy stereotactic body radiation by 4 weeks. This CDR3 has 14 amino acids. Germline V gene data show CDR1 as LNHDA and CDR2 as SQIVND (reference sequence). V lost 3 bases, J lost 7 bases, and 12 bases lay in between.

V is TRBV19 and J is TRBJ2-2; D is perhaps TRBD1 (6 bases). The source was blood, collected from a patient whose treatment included radiotherapy and nephrectomy. The source is a woman in her fifties or sixties with renal cell carcinoma. In DNA, the CDR3 is TGTGCCAGTAGTATTCAGGGGCATAGCGGGGAGCTGTTTTTT. Translating gives CASSIQGHSGELFF.